By share of the sample, the clone carrying this T cell receptor beta chain is medium-sized. These data originate in a study of OX40 agonist ivuxolimab in advanced cancers. Produced via immunoSEQ multiplex PCR; TCRdb's table is partial and in-frame only. This table holds about 41,000 clones, about 90% found once. Germline V gives CDR1 SGHAT, CDR2 FQNNGV. V dropped 7 bases and J dropped 5; count of bases not matched to a gene: 9. The CDR3 loop spans 16 amino acids. The sequenced sample was CD4+ or CD8+ T cells sorted from blood, obtained in a trial of the OX40 agonist ivuxolimab. This TCR came from an adult with an advanced solid tumor such as melanoma, head and neck, liver or kidney cancer. The rearrangement joins TRBV11-2 to TRBJ2-5; the match to TRBD2 covers 14 bases. The CDR3 is CASTPTSGRARETQYF. The CDR3 bases are TGTGCCAGCACCCCGACTAGCGGGAGGGCAAGGGAGACCCAGTACTTC.